These 11 T cell receptor beta chains came from one sample sequenced in a study of blood T cell repertoires in COVID-19. The repertoire was sequenced with immunoSEQ multiplex PCR; TCRdb's copy has only in-frame clones and lacks some. Among 35,000 to 50,000 clones listed, over 70% were seen once. Sequencing input: peripheral blood. These receptors originate from a woman aged 80 or over with acute or convalescent COVID-19.

The table lists this clone with a count of one. The chain couples TRBV5-1 to TRBJ2-5, with TRBD1 matching 9 bases. The CDR3 sequence is 15 residues long. V lost 2 bases, J lost 2 bases, and 4 bases stayed unmatched. CDR1 SGHRS and CDR2 YFSETQ come from the germline V gene. DNA of the CDR3: TGCGCCAGCAGCTTACAGGGGGCGACACAAGAGACCCAGTACTTC. It yields the protein CASSLQGATQETQYF.

J is TRBJ2-3 and V is TRBV19; no definite D call. Trimming pared 7 bases from V and 0 bases from J, leaving 8 bases between. Germline-derived CDR1 and CDR2 are LNHDA and SQIVND (reference sequence). This CDR3 comprises 13 residues. The CDR3 protein is CASTTRSTDTQYF. Written as DNA, the CDR3 is TGTGCCAGTACAACACGTAGCACAGATACGCAGTATTTT.

The chain combines TRBV3-1 (or the pseudogene TRBV3-2) with TRBJ1-2; D may be TRBD1 (6 bases). Germline loops: CDR1 LGHDT, CDR2 YNNKEL (reference sequence). Between the trimmed V and J ends, which lost 3 bases and 11 bases, there was a span of 10 bases. The length of the CDR3 is 11 residues. CDR3 DNA sequence: TGTGCCAGCAGCCATTCTACAGGGTACACCTTC. Protein sequence: CASSHSTGYTF.

V gene TRBV9 combines with J gene TRBJ2-5; TRBD2 agrees at 11 bases. The V gene end was trimmed by 3 bases and the J gene end by 5 bases; junction bases not matched to a gene: 9. This CDR3 contains 16 residues. Germline CDR1 reads SGDLS; CDR2 reads YYNGEE. CDR3 coding DNA: TGTGCCAGCAGCGCAGGCCCGGGACTAGCGGCGGAGACCCAGTACTTC. Its translation: CASSAGPGLAAETQYF.

The chain recombines TRBV11-2 with TRBJ1-3, with 8 bases identical to TRBD1. Germline V CDR1 and CDR2: SGHAT, FQNNGV. The CDR3 is 16 residues long. V gave up 5 bases and J gave up 2 bases; unmatched junction bases: 8. Here the CDR3 reads CASSHGTGYTGNTIYF. For the CDR3, the DNA is TGTGCCAGCAGCCACGGGACAGGATACACTGGAAACACCATATATTTT.

This CDR3 reads CASSATGDDTDTQYF. CDR3 coding DNA: TGTGCCAGCAGCGCCACAGGGGACGACACAGATACGCAGTATTTT. The gene calls are TRBV7-9 and TRBJ2-3; 7 nucleotides align to TRBD1. V shed 5 bases, J shed 2 bases, and the junction held 7 bases outside the gene matches. The length of the CDR3 is 15 residues. CDR1 is SEHNR and CDR2 is FQNEAQ in the germline V gene (reference sequence).

The V call is TRBV27, the J call TRBJ2-1, with TRBD1 as a possible D gene (5 bases). V lost 10 bases and J 0 bases, leaving 16 bases between the germline ends. The CDR3 runs 15 residues. Germline loops: CDR1 MNHEY, CDR2 SMNVEV (reference sequence). CDR3 protein: CATSKGASSYNEQFF. CDR3 nucleotides: TGTGCCACCTCGAAAGGGGCTAGCTCCTACAATGAGCAGTTCTTC.

This rearrangement joins TRBV28 to TRBJ1-3, with D possibly matching TRBD1 (5 bases). The germline CDR1 and CDR2 sequences are MDHEN and SYDVKM. Trimming removed 8 bases at V and 7 bases at J, with 15 bases between. The CDR3 loop spans 13 amino acids. The CDR3 DNA follows: TGTGCCAGCTTGCCGGCAGGGATCAACACCATATATTTT. It yields the protein CASLPAGINTIYF.

The chain joins TRBV3-1 (or the pseudogene TRBV3-2) to TRBJ1-1, with 9 nucleotides matching TRBD1. From germline, CDR1 is LGHDT and CDR2 YNNKEL (reference sequence). This CDR3 contains 14 residues. After removal of 1 base from V and 5 bases from J, the junction contained 2 bases not matched to a gene. In DNA, the CDR3 is TGTGCCAGCAGCCAAGCACAGGGGGCTACTGAAGCTTTCTTT. Its translation is CASSQAQGATEAFF.

The rearrangement joins TRBV7-2 to TRBJ1-5; weak D call: TRBD1 (6 bases). Trimming stripped 4 bases from V and 0 bases from J, with 13 bases between. Per the germline V gene, CDR1 is SGHTA and CDR2 is FQGNSA. CDR3 length: 16 residues. CDR3 amino acids: CASSSKRGNSNQPQHF. The CDR3 nucleotides are TGTGCCAGCAGCTCAAAAAGGGGGAATAGCAATCAGCCCCAGCATTTT.

This clone was seen only once. The chain carries TRBV19 and TRBJ1-3, with TRBD1 matching over 7 bases. This CDR3 has 15 amino acids. V gave up 4 bases and J gave up 0 bases; unmatched junction bases: 3. Germline-derived CDR1 and CDR2 are LNHDA and SQIVND (reference sequence). The CDR3 loop reads CASSTTGDSGNTIYF. DNA of the CDR3: TGTGCCAGTAGTACCACAGGGGACTCTGGAAACACCATATATTTT.